The clone carrying this TCR beta chain showed up just once. These data originate in a study of T cell repertoires and HLA-DP antigens. In the study overall: Alloreactive CD4+ T cells targeted HLA-DP on transduced HeLa. Whole-study results and caveats: Responder cells were total CD4+ cells with a HeLa antigen-presenting system.

Primers targeted 54 TRBV and 13 TRBJ segments. The assay was immunoSEQ multiplex PCR, and TCRdb's table has in-frame clones only and misses some. The sample carries about 3,700 clones, around 80% recorded once. Trimming cost V 2 bases and J 4 bases, with 9 bases left between them. CDR1 is LNHDA, CDR2 SQIVND, per germline (reference sequence). This CDR3 region has 15 residues. HeLa cells expressing allogeneic DPB1 restimulated the roughly 15-day-expanded CD4+ cells for less than 25 h. Cells were stimulated with HeLa cells transduced with HLA-DPA1/DPB1, HLA-DM, invariant chain and CD80. The sequence derives from a woman between 18 and 29 years old in good health and CMV-seronegative. The chain employs TRBV19 and TRBJ2-6, with D uncertain. Sequenced input: CD137- CD4+ T cells from cultured PBMCs. The DNA for the CDR3 is TGTGCCAGTAGTATAAGTGGTATCGGGGCCAACGTCCTGACTTTC. Its translation: CASSISGIGANVLTF.